This TCR beta chain was obtained from a study of chemoradiotherapy in HPV16-positive cancers. On this clone: Its antigen is as yet unknown. An end of the junction differs from the germline gene, which may be a read error.

This table comes from immunoSEQ multiplex PCR, and its TCRdb copy is limited to in-frame clones, with some not included. The data show tens of thousands of clones, about 90% seen once. Findings and caveats of the study: Candidate HPV-specific clones and E7-related TCR motifs grew in tumor during treatment.

The CDR3 length is 15 residues. In germline, CDR1 is SSHAT, CDR2 FNYEAQ (reference sequence). J is TRBJ2-3 and V is TRBV7-7; D call uncertain. The sample was blood, taken from a patient who underwent chemoradiotherapy. This receptor was obtained from a human donor with HPV-associated anogenital cancer. For the CDR3, the DNA is TGTGCTAGCAGCTTGGAGTTGACTAGCACAGATACGCAGTATTTT. Residues: CASSLELTSTDTQYF.